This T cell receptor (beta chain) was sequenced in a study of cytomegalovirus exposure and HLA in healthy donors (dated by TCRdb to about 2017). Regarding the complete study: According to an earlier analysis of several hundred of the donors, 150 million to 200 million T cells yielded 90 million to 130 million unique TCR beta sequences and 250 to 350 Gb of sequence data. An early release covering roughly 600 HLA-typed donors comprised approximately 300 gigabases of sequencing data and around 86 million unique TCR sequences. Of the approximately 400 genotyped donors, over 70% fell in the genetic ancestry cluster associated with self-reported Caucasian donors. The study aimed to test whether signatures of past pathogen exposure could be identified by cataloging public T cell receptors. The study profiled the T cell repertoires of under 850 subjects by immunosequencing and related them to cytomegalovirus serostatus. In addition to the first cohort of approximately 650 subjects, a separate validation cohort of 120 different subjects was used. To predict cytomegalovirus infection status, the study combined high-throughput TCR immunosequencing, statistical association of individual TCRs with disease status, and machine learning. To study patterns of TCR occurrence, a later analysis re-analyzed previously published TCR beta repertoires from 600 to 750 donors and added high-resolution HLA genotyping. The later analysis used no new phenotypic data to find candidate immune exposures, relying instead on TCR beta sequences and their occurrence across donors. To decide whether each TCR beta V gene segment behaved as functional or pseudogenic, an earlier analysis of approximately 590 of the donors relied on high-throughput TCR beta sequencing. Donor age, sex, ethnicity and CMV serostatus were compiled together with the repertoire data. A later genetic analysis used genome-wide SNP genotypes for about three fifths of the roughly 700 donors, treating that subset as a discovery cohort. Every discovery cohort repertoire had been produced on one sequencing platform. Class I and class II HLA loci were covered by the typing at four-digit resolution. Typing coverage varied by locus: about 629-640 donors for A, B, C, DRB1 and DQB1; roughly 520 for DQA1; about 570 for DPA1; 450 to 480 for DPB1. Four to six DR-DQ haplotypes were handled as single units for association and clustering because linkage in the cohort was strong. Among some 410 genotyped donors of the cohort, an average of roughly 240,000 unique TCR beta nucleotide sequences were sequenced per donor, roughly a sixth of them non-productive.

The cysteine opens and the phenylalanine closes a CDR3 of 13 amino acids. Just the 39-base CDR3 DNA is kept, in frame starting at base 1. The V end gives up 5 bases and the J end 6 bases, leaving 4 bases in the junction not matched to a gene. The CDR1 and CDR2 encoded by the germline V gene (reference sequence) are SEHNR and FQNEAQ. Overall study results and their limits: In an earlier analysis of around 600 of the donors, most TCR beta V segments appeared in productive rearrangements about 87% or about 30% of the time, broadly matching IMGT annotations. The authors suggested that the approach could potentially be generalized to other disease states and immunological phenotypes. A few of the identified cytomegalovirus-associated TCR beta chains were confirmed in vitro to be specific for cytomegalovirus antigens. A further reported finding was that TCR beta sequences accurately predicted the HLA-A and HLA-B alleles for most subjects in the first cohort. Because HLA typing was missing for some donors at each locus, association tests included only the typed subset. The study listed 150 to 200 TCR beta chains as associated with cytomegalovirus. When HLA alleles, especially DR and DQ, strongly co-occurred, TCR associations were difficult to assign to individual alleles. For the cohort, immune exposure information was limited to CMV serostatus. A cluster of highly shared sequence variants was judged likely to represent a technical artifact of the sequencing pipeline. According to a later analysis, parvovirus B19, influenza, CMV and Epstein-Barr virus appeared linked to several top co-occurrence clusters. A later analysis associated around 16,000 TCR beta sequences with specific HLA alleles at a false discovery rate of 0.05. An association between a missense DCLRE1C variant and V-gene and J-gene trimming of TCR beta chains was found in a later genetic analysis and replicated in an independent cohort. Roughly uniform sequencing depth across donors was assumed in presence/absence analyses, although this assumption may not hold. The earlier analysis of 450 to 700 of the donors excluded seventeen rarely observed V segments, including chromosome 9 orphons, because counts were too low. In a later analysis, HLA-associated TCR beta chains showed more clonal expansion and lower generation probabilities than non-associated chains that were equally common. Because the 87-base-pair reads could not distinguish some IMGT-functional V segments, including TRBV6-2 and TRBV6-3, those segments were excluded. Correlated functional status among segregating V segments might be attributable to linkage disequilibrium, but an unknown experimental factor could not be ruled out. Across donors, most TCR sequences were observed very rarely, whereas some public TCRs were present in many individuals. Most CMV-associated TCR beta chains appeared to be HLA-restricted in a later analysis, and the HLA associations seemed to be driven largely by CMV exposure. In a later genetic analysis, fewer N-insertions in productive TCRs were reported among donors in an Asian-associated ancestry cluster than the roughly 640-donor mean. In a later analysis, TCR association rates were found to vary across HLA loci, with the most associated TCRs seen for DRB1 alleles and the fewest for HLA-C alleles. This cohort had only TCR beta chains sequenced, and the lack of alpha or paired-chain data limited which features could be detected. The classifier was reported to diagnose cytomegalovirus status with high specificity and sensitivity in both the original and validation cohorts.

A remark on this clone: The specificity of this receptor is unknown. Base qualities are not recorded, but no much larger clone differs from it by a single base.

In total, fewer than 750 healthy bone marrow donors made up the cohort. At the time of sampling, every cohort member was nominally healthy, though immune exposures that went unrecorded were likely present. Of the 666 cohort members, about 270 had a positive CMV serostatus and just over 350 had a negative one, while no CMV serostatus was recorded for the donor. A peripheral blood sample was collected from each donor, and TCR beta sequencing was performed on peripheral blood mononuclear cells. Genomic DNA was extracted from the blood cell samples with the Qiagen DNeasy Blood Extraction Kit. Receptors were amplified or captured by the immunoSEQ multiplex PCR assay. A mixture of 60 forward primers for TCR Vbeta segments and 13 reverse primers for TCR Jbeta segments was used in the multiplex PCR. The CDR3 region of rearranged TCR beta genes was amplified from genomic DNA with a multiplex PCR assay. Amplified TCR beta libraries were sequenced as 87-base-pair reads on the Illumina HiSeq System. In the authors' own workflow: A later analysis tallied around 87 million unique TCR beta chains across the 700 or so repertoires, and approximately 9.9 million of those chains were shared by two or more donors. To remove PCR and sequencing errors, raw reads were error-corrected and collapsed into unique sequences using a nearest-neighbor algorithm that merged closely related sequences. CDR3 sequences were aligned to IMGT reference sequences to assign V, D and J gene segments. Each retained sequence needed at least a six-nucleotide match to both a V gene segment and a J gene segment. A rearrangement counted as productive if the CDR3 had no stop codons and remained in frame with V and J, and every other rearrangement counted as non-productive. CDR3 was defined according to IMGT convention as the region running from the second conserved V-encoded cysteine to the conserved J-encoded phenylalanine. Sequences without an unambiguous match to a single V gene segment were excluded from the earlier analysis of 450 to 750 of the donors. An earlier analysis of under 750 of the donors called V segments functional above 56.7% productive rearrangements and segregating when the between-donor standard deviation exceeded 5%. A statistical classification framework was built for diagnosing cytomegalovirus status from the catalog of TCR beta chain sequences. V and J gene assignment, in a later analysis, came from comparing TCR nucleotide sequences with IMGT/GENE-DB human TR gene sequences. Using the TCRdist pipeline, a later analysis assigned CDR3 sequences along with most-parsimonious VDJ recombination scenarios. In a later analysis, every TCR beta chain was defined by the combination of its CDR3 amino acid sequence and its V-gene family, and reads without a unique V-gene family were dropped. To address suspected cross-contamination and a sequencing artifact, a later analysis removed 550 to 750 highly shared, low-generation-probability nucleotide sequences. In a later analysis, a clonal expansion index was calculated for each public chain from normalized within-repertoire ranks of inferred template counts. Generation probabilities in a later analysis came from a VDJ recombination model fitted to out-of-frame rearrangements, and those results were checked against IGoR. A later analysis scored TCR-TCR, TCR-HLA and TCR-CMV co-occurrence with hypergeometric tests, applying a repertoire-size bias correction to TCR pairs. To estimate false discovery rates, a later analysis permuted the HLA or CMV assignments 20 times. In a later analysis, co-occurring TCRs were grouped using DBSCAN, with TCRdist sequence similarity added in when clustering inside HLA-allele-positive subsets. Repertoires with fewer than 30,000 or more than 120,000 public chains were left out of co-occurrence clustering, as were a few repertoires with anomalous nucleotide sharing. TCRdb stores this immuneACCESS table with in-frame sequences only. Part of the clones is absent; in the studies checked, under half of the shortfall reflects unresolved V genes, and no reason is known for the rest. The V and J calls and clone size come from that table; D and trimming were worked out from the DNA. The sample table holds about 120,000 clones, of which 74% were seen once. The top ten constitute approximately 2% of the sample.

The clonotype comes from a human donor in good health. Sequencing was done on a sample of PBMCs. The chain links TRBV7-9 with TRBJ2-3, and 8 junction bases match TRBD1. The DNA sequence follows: TGTGCCAGCAGCGCGCCAGGGGGCGATACGCAGTATTTT. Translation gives CASSAPGGDTQYF.